The rows below give T cell receptor beta chains drawn from one sample of a study of regulatory T cells in long-lasting Graves disease. One entry per CDR3 protein, called by TCRdb with MiXCR from the multiplex PCR reads. This table has 400,000 to 450,000 distinct CDR3 sequences, 15% appearing once. This sample was also put to use in a study of T cells in Graves' hyperthyroidism and ophthalmopathy.

The specimen was peripheral blood mononuclear cells (PBMCs), collected at new diagnosis, from a patient treated with antithyroid drugs. The receptors come from a woman aged 25 to 39 with Graves disease. Both conserved end residues are part of each CDR3. D genes are given only for firm matches. Some rows mark clone size as missing; the rest say once, few, many or name a class of expanded clone.

d_call: .
cdr3_length: 13
j_call: TRBJ2-5
clone_size: few
v_call: TRBV20-1
cdr3_aa: CRARVGPQETQYF

d_call: TRBD2
cdr3_length: 15
j_call: TRBJ2-1
clone_size: .
v_call: TRBV7-6
cdr3_aa: CASTQMGGVYDEQFF

d_call: TRBD2
cdr3_length: 15
j_call: TRBJ2-1
clone_size: many
v_call: TRBV6-1
cdr3_aa: CASSTLGGTQSEQFF

d_call: .
cdr3_length: 16
j_call: TRBJ2-6
clone_size: many
v_call: TRBV7-9
cdr3_aa: CASGEGGRTGANVLTF

d_call: TRBD1
cdr3_length: 14
j_call: TRBJ2-2
clone_size: .
v_call: TRBV5-6
cdr3_aa: CASSNRGETGELFF

d_call: .
cdr3_length: 16
j_call: TRBJ2-3
clone_size: many
v_call: TRBV4-1
cdr3_aa: CASSQVKGLGTDTQYF

d_call: TRBD1
cdr3_length: 16
j_call: TRBJ1-4
clone_size: .
v_call: TRBV7-4
cdr3_aa: CASSLRRDRAGEKLFF

d_call: .
cdr3_length: 17
j_call: TRBJ1-1
clone_size: .
v_call: TRBV7-8
cdr3_aa: CASSLQQGPPMNTEAFF

d_call: .
cdr3_length: 15
j_call: TRBJ2-1
clone_size: many
v_call: TRBV20-1
cdr3_aa: CSASDWVRVSNEQFF

d_call: .
cdr3_length: 17
j_call: TRBJ2-2
clone_size: few
v_call: TRBV14
cdr3_aa: CASSQVSLDFYTGELFF

d_call: .
cdr3_length: 14
j_call: TRBJ1-3
clone_size: .
v_call: TRBV25-1
cdr3_aa: CASSELLGGNTIYF

d_call: .
cdr3_length: 14
j_call: TRBJ1-5
clone_size: .
v_call: TRBV6-1
cdr3_aa: CASSPIESNQPQHF

d_call: TRBD2
cdr3_length: 14
j_call: TRBJ2-7
clone_size: many
v_call: TRBV12-3/TRBV12-4
cdr3_aa: CASSTHSGWYEQYF

d_call: TRBD1
cdr3_length: 16
j_call: TRBJ2-5
clone_size: many
v_call: TRBV20-1
cdr3_aa: CSARAPGQGSRETQYF

d_call: .
cdr3_length: 11
j_call: TRBJ1-2
clone_size: many
v_call: TRBV30
cdr3_aa: CAWISGGGYTF

d_call: .
cdr3_length: 17
j_call: TRBJ1-1
clone_size: .
v_call: TRBV4-1
cdr3_aa: CASSLRGDSFLNTEAFF

d_call: .
cdr3_length: 14
j_call: TRBJ2-1
clone_size: many
v_call: TRBV29-1
cdr3_aa: CSGDRGDSYNEQFF

d_call: .
cdr3_length: 21
j_call: TRBJ1-6
clone_size: many
v_call: TRBV28
cdr3_aa: CASRVGSGTKKLSSYNSPLHF

d_call: .
cdr3_length: 15
j_call: TRBJ1-5
clone_size: many
v_call: TRBV7-3
cdr3_aa: CASSLEARVNQPQHF

d_call: .
cdr3_length: 15
j_call: TRBJ2-7
clone_size: .
v_call: TRBV9
cdr3_aa: CASSVGVAETYEQYF

d_call: .
cdr3_length: 12
j_call: TRBJ2-1
clone_size: .
v_call: TRBV5-1
cdr3_aa: CASSLTKDEQFF

d_call: TRBD2
cdr3_length: 16
j_call: TRBJ2-1
clone_size: many
v_call: TRBV27
cdr3_aa: CASSPRLAGGYNEQFF

d_call: TRBD2
cdr3_length: 15
j_call: TRBJ2-7
clone_size: .
v_call: TRBV19
cdr3_aa: CASSTQASGVYEQYF

d_call: .
cdr3_length: 14
j_call: TRBJ1-4
clone_size: .
v_call: TRBV7-9
cdr3_aa: CASSQGLSNEKLFF

d_call: .
cdr3_length: 18
j_call: TRBJ2-6
clone_size: .
v_call: TRBV5-6
cdr3_aa: CASSLFFDPSSGANVLTF

d_call: .
cdr3_length: 15
j_call: TRBJ2-7
clone_size: many
v_call: TRBV11-2
cdr3_aa: CASSYSRTITYEQYF

d_call: TRBD1
cdr3_length: 16
j_call: TRBJ2-5
clone_size: few
v_call: TRBV24-1
cdr3_aa: CATSDPGGPYQETQYF

d_call: TRBD2
cdr3_length: 15
j_call: TRBJ2-1
clone_size: few
v_call: TRBV19
cdr3_aa: CATTSGGWGDNEQFF

d_call: .
cdr3_length: 13
j_call: TRBJ1-1
clone_size: few
v_call: TRBV7-2
cdr3_aa: CASSRRMNTEAFF

d_call: .
cdr3_length: 11
j_call: TRBJ1-3
clone_size: many
v_call: TRBV29-1
cdr3_aa: CSVEAGNTIYF

d_call: TRBD1
cdr3_length: 14
j_call: TRBJ1-2
clone_size: few
v_call: TRBV27
cdr3_aa: CASSPRQGSYGYTF

d_call: TRBD2
cdr3_length: 15
j_call: TRBJ2-1
clone_size: once
v_call: TRBV24-1
cdr3_aa: CATSGAGGPHNEQFF

d_call: .
cdr3_length: 14
j_call: TRBJ2-6
clone_size: .
v_call: TRBV30
cdr3_aa: CAWSDGAGANVLTF

d_call: TRBD1
cdr3_length: 15
j_call: TRBJ1-1
clone_size: many
v_call: TRBV11-2
cdr3_aa: CASSPGQGRGTEAFF

d_call: .
cdr3_length: 14
j_call: TRBJ2-1
clone_size: many
v_call: TRBV29-1
cdr3_aa: CSVVATISYNEQFF

d_call: .
cdr3_length: 14
j_call: TRBJ2-1
clone_size: few
v_call: TRBV6-2/TRBV6-3
cdr3_aa: CASAHSSTLNEQFF

d_call: .
cdr3_length: 13
j_call: TRBJ1-1
clone_size: .
v_call: TRBV25-1
cdr3_aa: CASSERSGAEAFF

d_call: TRBD2
cdr3_length: 15
j_call: TRBJ2-3
clone_size: many
v_call: TRBV5-6
cdr3_aa: CASSIAGDSTDTQYF

d_call: .
cdr3_length: 16
j_call: TRBJ1-5
clone_size: many
v_call: TRBV18
cdr3_aa: CASSPWPAVSNQPQHF

d_call: TRBD1
cdr3_length: 14
j_call: TRBJ2-7
clone_size: many
v_call: TRBV27
cdr3_aa: CASSPTGASYEQYF

d_call: .
cdr3_length: 14
j_call: TRBJ2-5
clone_size: many
v_call: TRBV2
cdr3_aa: CASSELRAQETQYF

d_call: .
cdr3_length: 13
j_call: TRBJ2-5
clone_size: many
v_call: TRBV20-1
cdr3_aa: CSAREGSKETQYF

d_call: TRBD1
cdr3_length: 15
j_call: TRBJ2-7
clone_size: many
v_call: TRBV6-2/TRBV6-3
cdr3_aa: CASSGGGTGSYEQYF

d_call: TRBD1
cdr3_length: 13
j_call: TRBJ2-1
clone_size: many
v_call: TRBV2
cdr3_aa: CAGGDRGIHEQFF

d_call: TRBD1
cdr3_length: 14
j_call: TRBJ1-6
clone_size: few
v_call: TRBV5-1
cdr3_aa: CASSFGQENSPLHF

d_call: TRBD2
cdr3_length: 15
j_call: TRBJ2-1
clone_size: many
v_call: TRBV20-1
cdr3_aa: CSARRAGVAYNEQFF

d_call: .
cdr3_length: 15
j_call: TRBJ1-5
clone_size: .
v_call: TRBV20-1
cdr3_aa: CSAIDSSLGFQPQHF

d_call: TRBD2
cdr3_length: 16
j_call: TRBJ2-5
clone_size: .
v_call: TRBV7-3
cdr3_aa: CASSPRGLAGKETQYF

d_call: TRBD2
cdr3_length: 20
j_call: TRBJ2-3
clone_size: .
v_call: TRBV6-2/TRBV6-3
cdr3_aa: CASSSTLAGPSGRAADTQYF

d_call: TRBD1
cdr3_length: 13
j_call: TRBJ2-1
clone_size: many
v_call: TRBV28
cdr3_aa: CASAGTGGGEQFF

d_call: .
cdr3_length: 15
j_call: TRBJ2-7
clone_size: .
v_call: TRBV2
cdr3_aa: CASSPTGTGRGEQYF

d_call: TRBD2
cdr3_length: 13
j_call: TRBJ2-5
clone_size: many
v_call: TRBV2
cdr3_aa: CASSSGTSSLYVF

d_call: TRBD2
cdr3_length: 14
j_call: TRBJ2-1
clone_size: .
v_call: TRBV25-1
cdr3_aa: CASRVAGGNNEQFF

d_call: TRBD1
cdr3_length: 16
j_call: TRBJ2-3
clone_size: many
v_call: TRBV11-1
cdr3_aa: CASRPGTGRGTDTQYF

d_call: .
cdr3_length: 14
j_call: TRBJ2-5
clone_size: many
v_call: TRBV7-8
cdr3_aa: CASSGRLAQETQYF

d_call: .
cdr3_length: 18
j_call: TRBJ2-1
clone_size: .
v_call: TRBV24-1
cdr3_aa: CATSDPLLAGSSYNEQFF

d_call: .
cdr3_length: 12
j_call: TRBJ2-2
clone_size: .
v_call: TRBV12-5
cdr3_aa: CAGGGDTGELFF

d_call: TRBD2
cdr3_length: 16
j_call: TRBJ2-5
clone_size: many
v_call: TRBV6-9
cdr3_aa: CASSYGGGENQETQYF

d_call: .
cdr3_length: 12
j_call: TRBJ2-7
clone_size: many
v_call: TRBV5-4
cdr3_aa: CASSVGLYEQYF

d_call: .
cdr3_length: 14
j_call: TRBJ2-7
clone_size: many
v_call: TRBV12-3/TRBV12-4
cdr3_aa: CASSLGANSYEQYF